What follows are 6 T cell receptor beta chains derived from one specimen sequenced in a study of T cells and Merkel cell carcinoma outcomes. Profiling relied on immunoSEQ multiplex PCR, and the TCRdb table lists in-frame clones only, not all of them. Of around 4,500 clones in the sample, more than 85% were seen once. The sequencing input was tumor tissue from Merkel cell carcinoma. The receptors come from a human donor with Merkel cell carcinoma.

The CDR3 spells CASSPARSSGNTIYF. Here the CDR3 DNA reads TGTGCCAGCTCACCCGCCAGAAGCTCTGGAAACACCATATATTTT. This chain joins TRBV18 and TRBJ1-3; no reliable D call. Trimming cost V 3 bases and J 0 bases, with 9 bases left between them. The CDR3 spans 15 residues. CDR1 and CDR2 from the germline V gene are KGHSH and LQKENI.

This chain links TRBV7-6 with TRBJ2-1; 9 bases align to TRBD2. Germline trimming cut 5 bases from V and 6 bases from J; bases unmatched to any gene: 8. Germline V lookup: CDR1 SGHVS, CDR2 FNYEAQ. The CDR3 runs to 15 residues. CDR3 in amino acids: CASSPTSGLVNEQFF. Written as DNA, the CDR3 is TGTGCCAGCAGCCCGACTAGCGGATTAGTCAATGAGCAGTTCTTC.

This chain joins TRBV7-9 and TRBJ1-1; possible D gene TRBD1, 5 bases. Germline CDR1 reads SEHNR; CDR2 reads FQNEAQ (reference sequence). This CDR3 has 15 residues. V was shortened by 5 bases and J by 1 base, with 14 bases between the two germline ends. This chain's CDR3 is CASSPPGRGNTEAFF. The CDR3, as DNA: TGTGCCAGCAGCCCCCCGGGACGGGGGAACACTGAAGCTTTCTTT.

V is TRBV7-2 and J is TRBJ1-1; unclear D gene. This CDR3 has 13 residues. V gave up 5 bases and J gave up 8 bases, with 15 bases separating them. Germline lookup yields CDR1 SGHTA and CDR2 FQGNSA. CDR3 coding DNA: TGTGCCAGCAGCCCCTGGACGGTCGGGGAAGCTTTCTTT. It encodes CASSPWTVGEAFF.

The table lists this clone with a count of one. The rearrangement uses TRBV7-2 and TRBJ1-1; D might be TRBD1 (6 bases). V was cut by 3 bases and J by 4 bases, with 18 bases left in between. CDR3 length: 16 amino acids. Germline values: CDR1 SGHTA, CDR2 FQGNSA. CDR3 region: CASSFSGAGGPTEAFF. In DNA form, the CDR3 reads TGTGCCAGCAGCTTTAGTGGCGCGGGGGGCCCCACTGAAGCTTTCTTT.

This chain joins TRBV10-3 and TRBJ2-2; no reliable D call. CDR1 and CDR2 (germline): ENHRY, SYGVKD. Trimming took 4 bases from V and 3 from J, leaving 6 bases between them. The CDR3 sequence is 13 residues long. The CDR3 region is CAISARDTGELFF. The CDR3 DNA sequence: TGTGCCATCAGTGCTAGAGACACCGGGGAGCTGTTTTTT.